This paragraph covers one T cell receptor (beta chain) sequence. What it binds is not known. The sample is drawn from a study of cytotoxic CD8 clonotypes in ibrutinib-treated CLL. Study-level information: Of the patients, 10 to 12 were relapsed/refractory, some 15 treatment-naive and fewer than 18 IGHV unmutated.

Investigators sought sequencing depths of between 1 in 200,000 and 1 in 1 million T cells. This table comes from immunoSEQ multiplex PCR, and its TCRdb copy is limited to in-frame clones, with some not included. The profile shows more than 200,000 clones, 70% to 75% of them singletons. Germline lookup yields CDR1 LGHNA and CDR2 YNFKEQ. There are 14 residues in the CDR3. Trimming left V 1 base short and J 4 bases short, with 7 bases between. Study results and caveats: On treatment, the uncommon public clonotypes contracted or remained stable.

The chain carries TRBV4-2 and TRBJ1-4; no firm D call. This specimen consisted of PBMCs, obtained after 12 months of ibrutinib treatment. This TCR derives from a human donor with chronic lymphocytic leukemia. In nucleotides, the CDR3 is TGTGCCAGCAGCCAAGGGAGGTTTAATGAAAAACTGTTTTTT. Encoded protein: CASSQGRFNEKLFF.